This T cell receptor (beta chain) was obtained from a study of shared clonotypes between healthy human individuals. Whole-study context: Each donor's CD8 memory used one plate, CD8 naive two, each CD4 subset three.

Per germline, CDR1 GTSNPN and CDR2 SVGIG (reference sequence). The CDR3 runs 11 residues. V dropped 5 bases and J dropped 8 bases, with 12 bases sitting between them. About this clone itself: The antigen remains undetermined.

Study findings and constraints: Limited genetic and exposure-history diversity came from having few donors. Sampling covered nothing but blood. Tissue TCR repertoires likely differ from those found in blood.

Method: immunoSEQ multiplex PCR; TCRdb's copy keeps in-frame clones and lacks some. The table shows approximately 350,000 clones, with about 96% occurring only once. The sequence was obtained from a man aged 30 to 45 in good health. This chain joins TRBV30 and TRBJ1-2; D remains ambiguous. Sequencing was performed on memory CD8+ T cells sorted from blood. Subset defined: CD45RO+ cells pooled with CCR7-negative TemRA cells. This CDR3 is CAWGAGGGYTF. The CDR3 DNA is TGTGCCTGGGGAGCGGGTGGAGGCTACACCTTC.